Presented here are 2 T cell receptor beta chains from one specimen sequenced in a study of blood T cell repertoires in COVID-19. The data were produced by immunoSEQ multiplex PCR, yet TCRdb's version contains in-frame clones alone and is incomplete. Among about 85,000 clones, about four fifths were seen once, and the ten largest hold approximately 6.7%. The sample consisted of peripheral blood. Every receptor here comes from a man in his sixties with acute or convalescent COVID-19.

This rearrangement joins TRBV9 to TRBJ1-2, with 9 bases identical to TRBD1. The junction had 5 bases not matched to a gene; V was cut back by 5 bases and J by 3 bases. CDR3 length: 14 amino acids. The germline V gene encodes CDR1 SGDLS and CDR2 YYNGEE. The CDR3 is CASRSDRGDYGYTF. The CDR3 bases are TGTGCCAGCAGATCCGACAGGGGGGACTATGGCTACACCTTC.

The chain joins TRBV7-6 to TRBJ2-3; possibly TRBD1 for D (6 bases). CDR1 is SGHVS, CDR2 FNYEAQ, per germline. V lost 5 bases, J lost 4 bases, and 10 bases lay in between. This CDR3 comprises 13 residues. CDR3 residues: CASSLRQADTQYF. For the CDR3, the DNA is TGTGCCAGCAGCCTGCGACAGGCAGATACGCAGTATTTT.